This T cell receptor beta chain was retrieved from a study of cytomegalovirus exposure and HLA in healthy donors. About this clone itself: Its antigen is undetermined.

Primers: 60 Vbeta forward and 13 Jbeta reverse. Libraries were prepared by immunoSEQ multiplex PCR; TCRdb keeps only in-frame clonotypes and omits some of them. In the table there are about 120,000 clones, around 79% of which are singletons. Study-level points and caveats: Presence/absence analyses supposed approximately even sequencing depth among donors. Relative to equally common others, HLA-associated TCR beta chains showed greater clonal expansion in a later analysis.

This receptor was identified in a woman aged 25 to 39 in good health and CMV-seropositive. Input material: PBMCs.

As DNA, the CDR3 is TGTGCCAGCAGTTTCCCTCCGTTCCTAAATTACGAGCAGTACTTC. The encoded protein is CASSFPPFLNYEQYF. The V call is TRBV6-1, the J call TRBJ2-7; D gene unclear. The CDR3 contains 15 residues. V dropped 5 bases and J dropped 4 bases, with 18 bases sitting between them. CDR1 is MNHNS and CDR2 is SASEGT in the germline V gene.